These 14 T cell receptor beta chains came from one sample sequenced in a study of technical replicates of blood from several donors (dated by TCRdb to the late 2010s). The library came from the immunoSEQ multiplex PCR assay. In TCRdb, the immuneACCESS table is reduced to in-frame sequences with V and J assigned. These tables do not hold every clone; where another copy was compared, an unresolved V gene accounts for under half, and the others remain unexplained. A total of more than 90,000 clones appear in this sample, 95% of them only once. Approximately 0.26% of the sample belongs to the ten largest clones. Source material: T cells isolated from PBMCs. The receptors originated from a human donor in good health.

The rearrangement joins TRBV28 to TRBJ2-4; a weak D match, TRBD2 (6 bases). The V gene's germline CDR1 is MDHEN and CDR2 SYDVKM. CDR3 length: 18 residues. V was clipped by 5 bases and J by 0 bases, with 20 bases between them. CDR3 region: CASSAPAGRTVAKNIQYF. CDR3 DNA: TGTGCCAGCAGTGCCCCGGCCGGGAGAACAGTAGCCAAAAACATTCAGTACTTC.

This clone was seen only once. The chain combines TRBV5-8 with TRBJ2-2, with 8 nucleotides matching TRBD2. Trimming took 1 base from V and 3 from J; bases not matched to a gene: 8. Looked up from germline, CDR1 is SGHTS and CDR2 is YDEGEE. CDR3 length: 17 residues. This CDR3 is CASSLNPTSVDTGELFF. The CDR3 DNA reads TGTGCCAGCAGCTTGAACCCGACTAGCGTGGACACCGGGGAGCTGTTTTTT.

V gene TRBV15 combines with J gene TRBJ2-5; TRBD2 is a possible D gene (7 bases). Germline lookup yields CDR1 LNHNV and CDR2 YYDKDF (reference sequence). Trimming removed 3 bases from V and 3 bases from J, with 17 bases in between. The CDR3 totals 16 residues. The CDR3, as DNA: TGTGCCACCAGCAGGCTAACAGGGAGGGAGGAAGAGACCCAGTACTTC. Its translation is CATSRLTGREEETQYF.

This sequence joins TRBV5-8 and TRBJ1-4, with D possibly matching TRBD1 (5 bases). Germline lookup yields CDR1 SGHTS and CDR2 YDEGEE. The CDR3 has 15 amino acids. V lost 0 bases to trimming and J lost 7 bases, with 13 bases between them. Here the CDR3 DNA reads TGTGCCAGCAGCTTGGAGGGCAGGGCAGGTGAAAAACTGTTTTTT. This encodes CASSLEGRAGEKLFF.

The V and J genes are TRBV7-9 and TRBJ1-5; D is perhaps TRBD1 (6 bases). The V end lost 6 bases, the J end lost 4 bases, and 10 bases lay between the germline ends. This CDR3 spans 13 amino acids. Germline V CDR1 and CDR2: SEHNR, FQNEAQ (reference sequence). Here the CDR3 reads CASSSTGNQPQHF. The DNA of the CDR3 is TGTGCCAGCAGTTCTACAGGGAATCAGCCCCAGCATTTT.

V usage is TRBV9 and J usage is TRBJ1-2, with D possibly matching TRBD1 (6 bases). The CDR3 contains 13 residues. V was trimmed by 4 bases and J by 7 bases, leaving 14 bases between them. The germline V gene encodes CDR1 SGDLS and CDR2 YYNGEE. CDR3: CASSLQGLGGYTF. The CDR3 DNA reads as TGTGCCAGCAGCTTACAGGGTTTAGGTGGCTACACCTTC.

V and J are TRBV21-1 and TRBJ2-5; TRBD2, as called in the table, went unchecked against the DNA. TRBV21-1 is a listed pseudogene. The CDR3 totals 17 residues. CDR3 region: CASNTRTGLANQETQYF. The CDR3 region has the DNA TGTGCTAGCAATACACGCACGGGACTAGCGAACCAAGAGACCCAGTACTTC.

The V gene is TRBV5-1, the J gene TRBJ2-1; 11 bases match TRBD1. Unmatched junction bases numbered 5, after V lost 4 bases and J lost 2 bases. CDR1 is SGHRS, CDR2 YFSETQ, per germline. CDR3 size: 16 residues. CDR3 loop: CASSSRGQGAYNEQFF. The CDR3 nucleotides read TGCGCCAGCAGCAGCCGGGGACAGGGGGCCTACAATGAGCAGTTCTTC.

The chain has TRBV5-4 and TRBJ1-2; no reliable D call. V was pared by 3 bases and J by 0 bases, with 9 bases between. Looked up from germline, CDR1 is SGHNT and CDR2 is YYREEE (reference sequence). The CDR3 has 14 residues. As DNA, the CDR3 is TGTGCCAGCAGCTCCAGCGCTACTAACTATGGCTACACCTTC. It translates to CASSSSATNYGYTF.

The CDR3 nucleotides are TGTGCCAGCAGCTTGGAGAGAGACAGGGGGTGCAGCAATCAGCCCCAGCATTTT. This gives the protein CASSLERDRGCSNQPQHF. This chain joins TRBV11-2 and TRBJ1-5, with 9 bases identical to TRBD1. Per germline, CDR1 SGHAT and CDR2 FQNNGV. The CDR3 sequence is 18 residues long. Losses at the gene ends were 3 bases for V and 1 base for J; bases not matched to a gene: 10.

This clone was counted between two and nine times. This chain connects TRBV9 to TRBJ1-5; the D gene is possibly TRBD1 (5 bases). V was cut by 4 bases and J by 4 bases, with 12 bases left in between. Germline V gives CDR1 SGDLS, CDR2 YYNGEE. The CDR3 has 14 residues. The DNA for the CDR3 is TGTGCCAGCAGCCCTGCAGGGTTAAATCAGCCCCAGCATTTT. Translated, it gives CASSPAGLNQPQHF.

CDR3 residues: CASSVAGTVVHEQFF. CDR3 in DNA: TGTGCCAGCAGCGTCGCGGGGACGGTAGTGCATGAGCAGTTCTTC. The rearrangement uses TRBV9 and TRBJ2-1, with D perhaps TRBD2 (6 bases). Germline CDR1 reads SGDLS; CDR2 reads YYNGEE. The CDR3 has 15 residues. The V end was cut by 2 bases, the J end by 8 bases, with 17 bases between.

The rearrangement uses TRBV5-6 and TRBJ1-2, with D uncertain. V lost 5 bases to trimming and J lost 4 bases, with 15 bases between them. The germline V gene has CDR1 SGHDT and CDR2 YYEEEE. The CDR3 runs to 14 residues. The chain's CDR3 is CASRETPGGYGYTF. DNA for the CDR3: TGTGCCAGCAGGGAAACTCCCGGCGGCTATGGCTACACCTTC.

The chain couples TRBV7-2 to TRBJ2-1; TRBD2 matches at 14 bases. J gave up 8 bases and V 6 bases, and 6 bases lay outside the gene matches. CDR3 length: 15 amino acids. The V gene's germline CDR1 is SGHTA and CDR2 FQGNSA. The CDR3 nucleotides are TGTGCCAGCAGGACTAGCGGGGGGGCCCTGCATGAGCAGTTCTTC. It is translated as CASRTSGGALHEQFF.